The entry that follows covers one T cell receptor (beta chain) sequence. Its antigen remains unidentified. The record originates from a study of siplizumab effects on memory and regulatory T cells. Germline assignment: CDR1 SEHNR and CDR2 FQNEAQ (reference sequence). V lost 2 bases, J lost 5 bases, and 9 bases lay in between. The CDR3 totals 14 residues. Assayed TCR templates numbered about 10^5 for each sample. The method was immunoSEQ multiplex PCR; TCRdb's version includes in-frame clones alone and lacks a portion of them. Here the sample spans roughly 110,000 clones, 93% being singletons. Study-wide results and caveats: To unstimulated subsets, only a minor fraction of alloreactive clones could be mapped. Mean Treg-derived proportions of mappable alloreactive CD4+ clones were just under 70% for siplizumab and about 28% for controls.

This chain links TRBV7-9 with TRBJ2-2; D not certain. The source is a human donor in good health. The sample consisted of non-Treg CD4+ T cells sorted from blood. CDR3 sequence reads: CASSLPGRTGELFF. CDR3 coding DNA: TGTGCCAGCAGCTTACCCGGTCGGACCGGGGAGCTGTTTTTT.